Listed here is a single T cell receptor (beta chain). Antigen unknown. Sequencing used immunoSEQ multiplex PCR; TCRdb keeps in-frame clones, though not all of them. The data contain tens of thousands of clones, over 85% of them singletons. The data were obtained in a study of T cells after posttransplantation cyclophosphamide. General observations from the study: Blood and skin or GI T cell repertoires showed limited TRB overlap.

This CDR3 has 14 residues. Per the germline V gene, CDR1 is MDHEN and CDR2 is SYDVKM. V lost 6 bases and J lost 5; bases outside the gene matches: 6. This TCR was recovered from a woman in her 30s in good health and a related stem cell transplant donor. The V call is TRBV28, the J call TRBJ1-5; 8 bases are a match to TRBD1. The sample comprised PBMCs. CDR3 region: CASSRDRRYQPQHF. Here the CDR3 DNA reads TGTGCCAGCAGCCGGGACAGGAGATATCAGCCCCAGCATTTT.